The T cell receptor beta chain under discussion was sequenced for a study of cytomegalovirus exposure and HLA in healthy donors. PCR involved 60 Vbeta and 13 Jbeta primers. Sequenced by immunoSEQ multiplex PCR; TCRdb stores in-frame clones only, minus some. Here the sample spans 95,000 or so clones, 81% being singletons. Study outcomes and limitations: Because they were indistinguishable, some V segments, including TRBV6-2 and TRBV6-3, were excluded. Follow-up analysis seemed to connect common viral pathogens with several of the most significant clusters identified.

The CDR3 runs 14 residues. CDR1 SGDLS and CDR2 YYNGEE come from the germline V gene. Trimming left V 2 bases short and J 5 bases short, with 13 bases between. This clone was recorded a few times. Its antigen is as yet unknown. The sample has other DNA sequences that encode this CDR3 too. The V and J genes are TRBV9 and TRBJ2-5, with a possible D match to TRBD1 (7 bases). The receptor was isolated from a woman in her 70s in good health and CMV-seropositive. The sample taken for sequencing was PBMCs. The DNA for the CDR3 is TGTGCCAGCAGCGTTGGAGGGGGCGGGGAGACCCAGTACTTC. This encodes CASSVGGGGETQYF.